What follows are 5 T cell receptor beta chains derived from one specimen sequenced in a study of cytomegalovirus exposure and HLA in healthy donors. The PCR ran on 60 Vbeta and 13 Jbeta primers. TCRdb's copy holds only in-frame clones and misses some; the assay was immunoSEQ multiplex PCR. The sample shows around 89,000 clones, 76% of them seen only once. The source material was PBMCs. These receptors were obtained from a middle-aged man in good health and CMV-seronegative.

The rearrangement links TRBV5-6 to TRBJ2-4; 7 nucleotides agree with TRBD1. Germline V gene data show CDR1 as SGHDT and CDR2 as YYEEEE. CDR3 length equals 16 residues. The V gene end was trimmed by 3 bases and the J gene end by 0 bases; junction bases not matched to a gene: 6. The CDR3 coding sequence is TGTGCCAGCAGCTGGGGGAGACAGGGAGCCAAAAACATTCAGTACTTC. Translation gives CASSWGRQGAKNIQYF. Looking up the rest from reference TRBV5-6 and TRBJ2-4 gives the full variable domain: DAGVTQSPTHLIKTRGQQVTLRCSPKSGHDTVSWYQQALGQGPQFIFQYYEEEERQRGNFPDRFSGHQFPNYSSELNVNALLLGDSALYLCASSWGRQGAKNIQYFGAGTRLSVL.

This chain joins TRBV19 and TRBJ2-7; 14 nucleotides agree with TRBD2. CDR3 length: 16 residues. CDR1 and CDR2 (germline): LNHDA, SQIVND (reference sequence). The trim removed 5 bases at V and 10 bases at J, leaving 13 bases unmatched. The CDR3 here is CASSPRGTSGGPGQYF. The CDR3 DNA reads as TGTGCCAGTAGTCCCAGGGGGACTAGCGGGGGTCCAGGACAGTACTTC. Combining the CDR3 with reference TRBV19 and TRBJ2-7 gives the whole variable domain DGGITQSPKYLFRKEGQNVTLSCEQNLNHDAMYWYRQDPGQGLRLIYYSQIVNDFQKGDIAEGYSVSREKKESFPLTVTSAQKNPTAFYLCASSPRGTSGGPGQYFGPGTRLTVT.

This clone was seen a handful of times. This chain joins TRBV7-2 and TRBJ1-2, with 7 positions matching TRBD1. The J segment lost 4 bases and the V segment lost 4 bases, leaving 9 bases of the junction unmatched. The CDR3 loop spans 15 amino acids. Germline values: CDR1 SGHTA, CDR2 FQGNSA. The CDR3 sequence is CASSSIQGQTYGYTF. The CDR3 bases are TGTGCCAGCAGCTCAATCCAGGGACAGACCTATGGCTACACCTTC. Filled out from reference TRBV7-2 and TRBJ1-2, the complete variable domain reads GAGVSQSPSNKVTEKGKDVELRCDPISGHTALYWYRQSLGQGLEFLIYFQGNSAPDKSGLPSDRFSAERTGGSVSTLTIQRTQQEDSAVYLCASSSIQGQTYGYTFGSGTRLTVV.

This chain joins TRBV5-4 and TRBJ2-3, with TRBD1 matching 11 bases. V trimming: 4 bases; J trimming: 3 bases; junction bases outside the gene matches: 4. Germline assignment: CDR1 SGHNT and CDR2 YYREEE (reference sequence). The CDR3 runs 15 residues. In DNA form, the CDR3 reads TGTGCCAGCAGCCCCCGGGACAGGGGGACAGATACGCAGTATTTT. Translated, it gives CASSPRDRGTDTQYF.

This chain connects TRBV7-8 to TRBJ2-1; 7 bases align to TRBD2. The CDR3 runs 14 residues. The trim removed 1 base at V and 8 bases at J, leaving 5 bases unmatched. Germline lookup yields CDR1 SGHVS and CDR2 FQNEAQ. In DNA form, the CDR3 reads TGTGCCAGCAGCTTAGTTGAAGCGGGGTATGAGCAGTTCTTC. Its translation is CASSLVEAGYEQFF.